This T cell receptor (beta chain) comes out of a study of blood T cell repertoires in COVID-19 (dated by TCRdb to the early 2020s). As for the study more broadly: Samples from collaborators originated in the United States, Italy and Spain and spanned both the acute and convalescent phases of COVID-19. The material from the prospective study consisted of cDNA or gDNA derived from T cells, B-cell-depleted T cells, or PBMCs. Subjects who had been exposed to COVID-19, were actively infected with it, or had recovered from it provided the deeply sampled blood TCRbeta repertoires that made up the dataset. The repertoires were released in a freely available public database meant as a resource for research on the immune response to SARS-CoV-2. The samples were drawn from the first 160 participants of the ongoing ImmuneRACE study and from 1,254 subjects provided by 6 global collaborators. Nearly every sample came with metadata listing a de-identified subject ID, COVID-19 status, age in years and sex. Where available, HLA class I and class II types were obtained from metadata supplied by the sample provider rather than from assay-based typing. Study-wide conclusions, independent of this receptor: Clinical and demographic metadata were provided uncurated, with the amount varying by source and participant.

Turning to this clone: No cognate antigen has been identified for it. No base quality values were provided; no much bigger clone lies one nucleotide off.

In the prospective study, participants were about 18 to 95 years old, resided in 24 geographic areas of the United States, and were enrolled through a virtual design. To assign participants to cohorts, the prospective study relied on clinical history that participants themselves reported in a screening survey and a study questionnaire. Exposed participants had been in contact, within 2 weeks of entering the study, with a person who had a PCR-confirmed or clinician-diagnosed case of COVID-19. In the prospective study, whole blood, serum and a nasopharyngeal or oropharyngeal swab were collected from each participant by mobile phlebotomists. Over a roughly 2-month period, participants in the prospective study had the option of providing additional blood draws and questionnaires. Before DNA extraction, blood samples from the prospective study were shipped at room temperature or frozen. The immunoSEQ Assay, a bias-controlled multiplex PCR, was used to amplify TCRbeta CDR3 regions from genomic DNA. The published analysis was carried out like this. The number of nucleated cells in each sample was estimated by amplification of reference gene primers within the assay. To quantify the absolute abundance of each unique TCRbeta CDR3 rearrangement, sequence reads were collapsed and filtered. For each sample, productive Simpson clonality was calculated as the square root of Simpson's diversity index across productive rearrangements. TCRdb carries this immuneACCESS record with in-frame sequences only. Its versions omit some clonotypes, under half of them owing to an unresolved V gene in the studies checked, with the rest unexplained. Clonal size and the V and J genes are those of that table, whereas D and trimming came from the DNA. This sample holds 200,000 to 250,000 clones; roughly four fifths were observed only once. The leading ten clones occupy nearly 5% of the sample.

The TCR comes from a woman aged 45 to 65 who had been exposed to COVID-19. The sample comprised PBMCs or T cells enriched from blood (not recorded which).

The CDR3 amino acid sequence is: CASRSGTEKAFF. The nucleotide sequence is given as TGTGCCAGCAGATCCGGGACAGAAAAAGCTTTCTTT. The chain couples TRBV28 to TRBJ1-1; 7 junctional bases match TRBD1. At the junction V is shortened by 6 bases and J by 9 bases; bases outside the gene matches: 7. Per the germline V gene, MDHEN is the CDR1 and SYDVKM is the CDR2. The CDR3 numbers 12 residues from cysteine through phenylalanine. Left in the record is the CDR3 DNA by itself, 36 bases read in frame from the first base.